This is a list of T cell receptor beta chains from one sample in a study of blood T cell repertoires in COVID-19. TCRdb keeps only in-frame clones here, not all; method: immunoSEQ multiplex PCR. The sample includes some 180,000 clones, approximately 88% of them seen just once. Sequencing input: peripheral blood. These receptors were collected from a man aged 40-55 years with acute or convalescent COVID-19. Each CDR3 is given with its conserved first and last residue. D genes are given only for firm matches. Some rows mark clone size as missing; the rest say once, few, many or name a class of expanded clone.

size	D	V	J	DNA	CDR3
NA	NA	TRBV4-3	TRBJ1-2	TGCGCCAGCAGCCCCGGGATGCGAGACTATGGCTACACCTTC	CASSPGMRDYGYTF
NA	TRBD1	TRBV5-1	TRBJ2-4	TGCGCCAGCAGCCTGGGGGTGGGACAGGGGATGAACATTCAGTACTTC	CASSLGVGQGMNIQYF
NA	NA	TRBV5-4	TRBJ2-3	TGTGCCAGCAGCCCGAGCAGGGTGTCTAGCACAGATACGCAGTATTTT	CASSPSRVSSTDTQYF
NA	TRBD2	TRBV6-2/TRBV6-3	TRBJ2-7	TGTGCCAGCAGTTATCCCGGACTAGCGGGGTTCTACGAGCAGTACTTC	CASSYPGLAGFYEQYF
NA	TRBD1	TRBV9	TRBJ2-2	TGTGCCAGCAGCGTCAGGACAGGGGCAAACACCGGGGAGCTGTTTTTT	CASSVRTGANTGELFF
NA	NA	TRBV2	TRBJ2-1	TGTGCCAGCAGCCCCACCTACAATGAGCAGTTCTTC	CASSPTYNEQFF
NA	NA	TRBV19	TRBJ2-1	TGTGCCAGTAAACAGGGTGGATCCTACAATGAGCAGTTCTTC	CASKQGGSYNEQFF
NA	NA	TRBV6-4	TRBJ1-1	TGTGCCAGCAGTGACTCGTCCGGGATCAAGAGAATCTTT	CASSDSSGIKRIF
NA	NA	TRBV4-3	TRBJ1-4	TGCGCCAGCAGCCCCTCGATGGGGACTAAACTGTTTTTT	CASSPSMGTKLFF
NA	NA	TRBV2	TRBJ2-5	TGTGCCAGCATCCAGACACAAGAGACCCAGTACTTC	CASIQTQETQYF
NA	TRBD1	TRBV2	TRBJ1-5	TGTGCCAGCATGAAACAGGGGGCCAATCAGCCCCAGCATTTT	CASMKQGANQPQHF
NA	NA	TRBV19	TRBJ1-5	TGTGCCAGTAGTATACGAGTGAGCAATCAGCCCCAGCATTTT	CASSIRVSNQPQHF
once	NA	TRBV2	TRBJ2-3	TGTGCCAGCAGCCTGAGCTCTTGGGATACGCAGTATTTT	CASSLSSWDTQYF
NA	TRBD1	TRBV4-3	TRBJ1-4	TGCGCCAGCAGCCAAGGCCCTACCGGGACAGGGGGAGAAAAACTGTTTTTT	CASSQGPTGTGGEKLFF
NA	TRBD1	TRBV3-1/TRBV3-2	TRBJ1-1	TGTGCCAGCAGCCAAGGGGACAGGAGGGCTGAAGCTTTCTTT	CASSQGDRRAEAFF
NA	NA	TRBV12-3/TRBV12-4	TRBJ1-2	TGTGCCAGCAGTTTAGTCGCTAACTATGGCTACACCTTC	CASSLVANYGYTF
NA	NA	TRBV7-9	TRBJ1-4	TGTGCCAGCAGCCCGATGGGCGCTAATGAAAAACTGTTTTTT	CASSPMGANEKLFF
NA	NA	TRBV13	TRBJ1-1	TGTGCCAGCAGCCAACAGGGCAGGGGCACTGAAGCTTTCTTT	CASSQQGRGTEAFF
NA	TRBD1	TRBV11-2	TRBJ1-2	TGTGCCAGCAGCTTAGAACAGGGGGCGGTTGGCTACACCTTC	CASSLEQGAVGYTF
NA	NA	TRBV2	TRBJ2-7	TGTGCCAGCAGTGAAGTCGGGGACTACGAGCAGTACTTC	CASSEVGDYEQYF
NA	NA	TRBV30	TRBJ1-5	TGTGCCTGGCGAGACAAGAACAATCAGCCCCAGCATTTT	CAWRDKNNQPQHF
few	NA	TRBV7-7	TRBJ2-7	TGTGCCAGCAGCTTAGGTTCAGGGGACGAGCAGTACTTC	CASSLGSGDEQYF
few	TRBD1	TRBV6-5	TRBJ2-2	TGTGCCAGCAGGGGGACAGGGGACACCGGGGAGCTGTTTTTT	CASRGTGDTGELFF
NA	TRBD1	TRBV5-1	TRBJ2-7	TGCGCCAGCAGCCCCTCGACAGGGACCTACGAGCAGTACTTC	CASSPSTGTYEQYF